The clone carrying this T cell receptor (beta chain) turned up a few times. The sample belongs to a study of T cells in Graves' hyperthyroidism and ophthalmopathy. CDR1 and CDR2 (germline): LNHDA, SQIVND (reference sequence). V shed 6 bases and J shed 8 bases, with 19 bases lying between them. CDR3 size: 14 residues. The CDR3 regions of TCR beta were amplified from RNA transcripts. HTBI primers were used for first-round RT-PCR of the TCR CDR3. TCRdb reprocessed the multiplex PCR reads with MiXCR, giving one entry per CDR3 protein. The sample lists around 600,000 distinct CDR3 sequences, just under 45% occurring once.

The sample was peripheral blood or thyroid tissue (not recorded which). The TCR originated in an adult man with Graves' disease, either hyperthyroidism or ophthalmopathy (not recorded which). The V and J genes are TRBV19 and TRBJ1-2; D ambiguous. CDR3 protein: CASSSLTNFWGYTF. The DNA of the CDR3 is TGTGCCAGTAGCTCTCTGACTAACTTCTGGGGCTACACCTTC. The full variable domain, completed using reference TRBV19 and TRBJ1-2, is DGGITQSPKYLFRKEGQNVTLSCEQNLNHDAMYWYRQDPGQGLRLIYYSQIVNDFQKGDIAEGYSVSREKKESFPLTVTSAQKNPTAFYLCASSSLTNFWGYTFGSGTRLTVV.